Presented here are 18 T cell receptor beta chains from one specimen sequenced in a study of T cell responses to AZD1222 COVID-19 vaccine. The protocol was immunoSEQ multiplex PCR, while the TCRdb copy is restricted to in-frame clones and leaves out a portion. The sample comprises 150,000 to 200,000 clones, about 87% of which are singletons, and less than 3% rests with the top ten. The material sequenced was peripheral blood, taken on day 0 of MenACWY control vaccination. Every receptor here comes from an adult in good health.

The V call is TRBV19, the J call TRBJ1-2; D is perhaps TRBD1 (6 bases). The germline V gene has CDR1 LNHDA and CDR2 SQIVND (reference sequence). The CDR3 is made up of 12 amino acids. V was clipped by 5 bases and J by 10 bases, with 14 bases between them. Here the CDR3 DNA reads TGTGCCAGTAGTGGCGAGGCAGGGGCCTACACCTTC. Protein: CASSGEAGAYTF.

This chain joins TRBV18 and TRBJ2-5, with TRBD2 identical over 10 bases. V lost 6 bases, J lost 3 bases, and 10 bases stayed unmatched. The CDR3 is made up of 16 amino acids. Looked up from germline, CDR1 is KGHSH and CDR2 is LQKENI. CDR3 in DNA: TGTGCCAGCTCCCCTAGTCGGACTAGCGGAAAAGAGACCCAGTACTTC. Translated, it gives CASSPSRTSGKETQYF.

The chain combines TRBV5-1 with TRBJ2-7; 7 bases align to TRBD1. The ends lost 4 bases at V and 4 bases at J; junction bases unmatched: 5. Germline V gene sequence: CDR1 SGHRS, CDR2 YFSETQ. CDR3 size: 13 residues. The CDR3 region is CASSPPQGYEQYF. The CDR3 nucleotides are TGCGCCAGCAGCCCGCCACAGGGGTACGAGCAGTACTTC.

This chain uses TRBV12-3 or TRBV12-4 with TRBJ1-1; D remains unclear. This CDR3 region has 11 residues. V dropped 4 bases and J dropped 11 bases, with 11 bases sitting between them. In nucleotides, the CDR3 is TGTGCCAGCAGTTCCGTGGGTTTTGCTTTCTTT. Translating gives CASSSVGFAFF.

This clone showed up just a few times. The rearrangement links TRBV28 to TRBJ1-6; 7 bases fit TRBD1. This CDR3 contains 15 residues. Unmatched junction bases numbered 7, after V lost 2 bases and J lost 9 bases. CDR1 and CDR2 (germline): MDHEN, SYDVKM. CDR3 nucleotides: TGTGCCAGCAGTTTAAGACAGGGATTAGCTTCACCCCTCCACTTT. This encodes CASSLRQGLASPLHF.

This chain joins TRBV5-4 and TRBJ2-1; TRBD2 might be the D (6 bases). The V gene's germline CDR1 is SGHNT and CDR2 YYREEE (reference sequence). V dropped 5 bases and J dropped 5 bases, with 26 bases sitting between them. The CDR3 sequence is 18 residues long. This chain's CDR3 is CASSRGSLAGLTDNEQFF. The CDR3 DNA sequence: TGTGCCAGCAGTCGTGGGTCTTTGGCGGGATTAACCGACAATGAGCAGTTCTTC.

The V call is TRBV25-1, the J call TRBJ2-1, with no clear D. The V end was cut by 6 bases, the J end by 5 bases, with 17 bases between. CDR1 and CDR2 from the germline V gene are MGHDK and SYGVNS. The CDR3 length is 15 residues. This CDR3 reads CASSHGPPLHNEQFF. The DNA for the CDR3 is TGTGCCAGCAGCCACGGTCCACCTCTACACAATGAGCAGTTCTTC.

The rearrangement uses TRBV5-1 and TRBJ1-2, with TRBD1 identical over 8 bases. With 5 bases clipped from V and 4 bases from J, the junction kept 19 bases outside the gene matches. Germline CDR1 reads SGHRS; CDR2 reads YFSETQ. This CDR3 comprises 18 residues. The CDR3 sequence: CASSQTGGEKAYPYGYTF. CDR3 sequence (DNA): TGCGCCAGCAGTCAAACAGGGGGGGAAAAAGCCTATCCCTATGGCTACACCTTC.

The CDR3 DNA reads TGTGCCAGCAGTTCCCCGGGCGAGGAGCAGTACTTC. Protein: CASSSPGEEQYF. V and J are TRBV6-5 and TRBJ2-7; D is unclear. V was pared by 4 bases and J by 7 bases, with 11 bases between. CDR1 and CDR2 from the germline V gene are MNHEY and SVGAGI. This CDR3 has 12 amino acids.

The chain links TRBV3-1 (or the pseudogene TRBV3-2) to TRBJ2-3, with D tentatively TRBD1 (5 bases). The CDR3 sequence is 15 residues long. V was shortened by 3 bases and J by 4 bases, with 14 bases between the two germline ends. Looked up from germline, CDR1 is LGHDT and CDR2 is YNNKEL (reference sequence). The CDR3 coding sequence is TGTGCCAGCAGCCACCAGGGAAAGGTCCCAGATACGCAGTATTTT. It translates to CASSHQGKVPDTQYF.

The chain recombines TRBV18 with TRBJ2-7; D possibly uses TRBD1 or TRBD2 (5 bases each). V was clipped by 2 bases and J by 7 bases, with 12 bases between them. Germline values: CDR1 KGHSH, CDR2 LQKENI. The CDR3 has 13 residues. In DNA, the CDR3 is TGTGCCAGCTCACCATTTCCTGAGGGGGAGCAGTACTTC. Encoded protein: CASSPFPEGEQYF.

The chain carries TRBV11-3 and TRBJ1-5; a weak D match, TRBD1 (5 bases). CDR3 length equals 16 residues. The germline gives CDR1 SGHNT, CDR2 YENEEA. V gave up 0 bases and J gave up 5 bases, with 14 bases separating them. The CDR3 here is CASSLEIRQGDQPQHF. CDR3 nucleotide sequence: TGTGCCAGCAGCTTAGAGATTCGACAAGGGGATCAGCCCCAGCATTTT.

The chain has TRBV30 and TRBJ2-1; possibly TRBD2 for D (5 bases). V was clipped by 0 bases and J by 4 bases, with 13 bases between them. The germline gives CDR1 GTSNPN, CDR2 SVGIG (reference sequence). This CDR3 has 15 amino acids. This CDR3 is CAWSVWTEEYNEQFF. CDR3 bases: TGTGCCTGGAGTGTATGGACTGAAGAGTACAATGAGCAGTTCTTC.

This chain joins TRBV6-5 and TRBJ2-7; 9 positions agree with TRBD2. V trimming: 8 bases; J trimming: 0 bases; junction bases outside the gene matches: 8. Per germline, CDR1 MNHEY and CDR2 SVGAGI. CDR3 size: 15 residues. CDR3 sequence (DNA): TGTGCCAGCGGTATGGCTAGCGGGATCTCCTACGAGCAGTACTTC. Encoded protein: CASGMASGISYEQYF.

The chain joins TRBV7-3 to TRBJ2-3; 8 bases match TRBD2. V dropped 2 bases and J dropped 4; count of bases not matched to a gene: 23. Germline V gives CDR1 SGHTA, CDR2 FQGTGA. This CDR3 comprises 21 residues. The CDR3 coding sequence is TGTGCCAGCAGCTTACCCCTTTGGGGGGCCCATCCGGGACTAGGTCCAGATACGCAGTATTTT. It encodes CASSLPLWGAHPGLGPDTQYF.

The V and J genes are TRBV3-1 (or the pseudogene TRBV3-2) and TRBJ2-3, with 7 bases lining up with TRBD2. The CDR3 covers 17 residues. Losses at the gene ends were 0 bases for V and 3 bases for J; bases not matched to a gene: 9. Germline lookup yields CDR1 LGHDT and CDR2 YNNKEL (reference sequence). Here the CDR3 reads CASSQDRASGKTDTQYF. CDR3 nucleotide sequence: TGTGCCAGCAGCCAAGATCGAGCTAGCGGTAAAACAGATACGCAGTATTTT.

The chain combines TRBV6-2 or TRBV6-3 with TRBJ2-7; 8 positions match TRBD2. This CDR3 region has 16 residues. Trimming removed 5 bases from V and 3 bases from J; junction bases left unmatched: 12. Germline V gene sequence: CDR1 MNHEY, CDR2 SVGEGT. The CDR3 DNA follows: TGTGCCAGCAGTACCGCCCGGGGGGGAGAAAGCTACGAGCAGTACTTC. Its protein is CASSTARGGESYEQYF.

The rearrangement uses TRBV23-1 and TRBJ1-2; D unclear. TRBV23-1 is an ORF for which the function is uncertain. The V gene lost 0 bases and the J gene lost 0 bases, with 8 bases spanning the gap. This CDR3 has 15 amino acids. This CDR3 reads CASSQSQFSNYGYTF. CDR3 sequence (DNA): TGCGCCAGCAGTCAATCCCAATTTTCTAACTATGGCTACACCTTC.